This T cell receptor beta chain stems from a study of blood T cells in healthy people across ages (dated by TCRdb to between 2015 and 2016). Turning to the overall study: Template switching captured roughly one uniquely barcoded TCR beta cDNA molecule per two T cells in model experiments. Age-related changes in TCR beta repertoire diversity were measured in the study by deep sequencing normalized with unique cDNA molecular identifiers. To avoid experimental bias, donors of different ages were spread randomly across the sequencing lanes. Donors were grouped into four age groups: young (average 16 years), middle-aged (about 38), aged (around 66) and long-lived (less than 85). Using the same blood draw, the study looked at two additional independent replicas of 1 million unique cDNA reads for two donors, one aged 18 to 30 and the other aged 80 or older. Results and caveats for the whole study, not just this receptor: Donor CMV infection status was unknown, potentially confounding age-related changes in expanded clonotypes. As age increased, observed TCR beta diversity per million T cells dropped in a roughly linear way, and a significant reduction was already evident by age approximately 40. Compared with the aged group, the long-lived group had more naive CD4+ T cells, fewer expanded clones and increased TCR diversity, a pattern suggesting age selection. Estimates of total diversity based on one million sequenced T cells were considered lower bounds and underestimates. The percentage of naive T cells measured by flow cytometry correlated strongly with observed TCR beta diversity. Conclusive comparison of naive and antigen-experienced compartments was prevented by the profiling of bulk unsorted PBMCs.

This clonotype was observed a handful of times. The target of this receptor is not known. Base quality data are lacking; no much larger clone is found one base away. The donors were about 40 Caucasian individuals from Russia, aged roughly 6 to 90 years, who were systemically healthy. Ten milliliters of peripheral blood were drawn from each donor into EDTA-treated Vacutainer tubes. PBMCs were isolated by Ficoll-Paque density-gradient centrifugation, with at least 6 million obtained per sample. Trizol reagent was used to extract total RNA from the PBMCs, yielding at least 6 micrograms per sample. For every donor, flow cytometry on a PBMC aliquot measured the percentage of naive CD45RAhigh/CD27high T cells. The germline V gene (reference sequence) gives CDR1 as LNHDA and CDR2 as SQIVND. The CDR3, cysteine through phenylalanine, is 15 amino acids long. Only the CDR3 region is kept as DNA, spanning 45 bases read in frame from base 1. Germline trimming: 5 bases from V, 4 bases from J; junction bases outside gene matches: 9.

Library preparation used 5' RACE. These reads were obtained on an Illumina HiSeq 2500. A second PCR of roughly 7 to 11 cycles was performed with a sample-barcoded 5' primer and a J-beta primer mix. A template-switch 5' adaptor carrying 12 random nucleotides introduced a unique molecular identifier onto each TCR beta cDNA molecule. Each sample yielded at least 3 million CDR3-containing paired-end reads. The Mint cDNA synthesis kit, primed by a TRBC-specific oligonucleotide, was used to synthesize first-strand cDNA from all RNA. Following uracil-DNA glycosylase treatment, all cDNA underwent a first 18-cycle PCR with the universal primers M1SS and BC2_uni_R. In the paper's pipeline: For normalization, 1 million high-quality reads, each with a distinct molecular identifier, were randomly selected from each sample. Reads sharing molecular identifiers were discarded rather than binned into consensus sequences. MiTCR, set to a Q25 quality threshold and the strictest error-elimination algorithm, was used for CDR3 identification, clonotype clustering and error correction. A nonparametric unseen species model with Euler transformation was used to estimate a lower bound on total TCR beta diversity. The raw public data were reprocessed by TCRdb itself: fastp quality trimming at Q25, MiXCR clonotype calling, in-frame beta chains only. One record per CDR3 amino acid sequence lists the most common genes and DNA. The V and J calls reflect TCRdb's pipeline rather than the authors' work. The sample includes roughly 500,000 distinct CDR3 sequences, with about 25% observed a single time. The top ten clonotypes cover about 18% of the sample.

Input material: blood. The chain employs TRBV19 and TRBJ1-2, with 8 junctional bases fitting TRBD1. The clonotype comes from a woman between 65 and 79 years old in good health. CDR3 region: CASSLNDRGSYGYTF. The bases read TGTGCCAGTAGTCTAAACGACAGGGGAAGCTATGGCTACACCTTC.